A selection of T cell receptor beta chains follows, all from one sample in a study of breast tumors, draining lymph nodes, adjacent tissues. In TCRdb, the multiplex PCR reads were re-called with MiXCR into one record per CDR3 protein. This table has approximately 230,000 distinct CDR3 sequences, under 40% appearing once. The sequencing input was axillary lymph node tissue. The receptors were sampled from a female donor with breast cancer. Some clones in this sample may be carry-over from other donors' samples. Both conserved end residues are part of each CDR3. A D gene is named only where the DNA matches it firmly. A clone size is listed for some rows: how often the clone was seen (once, few, many), or a class if it is expanded.

d_gene: -
abundance: many
v_gene: TRBV10-3
j_gene: TRBJ2-1
CDR3aa: CAVGRGTSPYNEQFF
CDR3nt: TGTGCCGTTGGCAGAGGCACTTCCCCTTACAATGAGCAGTTCTTC

d_gene: TRBD2
abundance: few
v_gene: TRBV2
j_gene: TRBJ2-5
CDR3aa: CASSKRLAGGLVTQYF
CDR3nt: TGTGCCAGCAGTAAAAGACTAGCGGGGGGGCTCGTGACCCAGTACTTC

d_gene: TRBD2
abundance: many
v_gene: TRBV5-1
j_gene: TRBJ2-2
CDR3aa: CASSFSGGDTGELFF
CDR3nt: TGCGCCAGCAGCTTTAGCGGGGGGGACACCGGGGAGCTGTTTTTT

d_gene: TRBD1
abundance: many
v_gene: TRBV2
j_gene: TRBJ1-5
CDR3aa: CASSYPPGTGGVAF
CDR3nt: TGTGCCAGCAGTTACCCACCCGGGACAGGGGGCGTAGCTTTT

d_gene: TRBD2
abundance: -
v_gene: TRBV20-1
j_gene: TRBJ2-5
CDR3aa: CSADLAGETQYF
CDR3nt: TGCAGTGCAGACCTAGCGGGGGAGACCCAGTACTTC

d_gene: -
abundance: -
v_gene: TRBV29-1
j_gene: TRBJ1-2
CDR3aa: CSVSGTYYGYTF
CDR3nt: TGCAGCGTCTCCGGGACATACTATGGCTACACCTTC

d_gene: -
abundance: many
v_gene: TRBV2
j_gene: TRBJ1-4
CDR3aa: CASSGRLGPNEKLFF
CDR3nt: TGTGCCAGCAGTGGTCGCCTGGGGCCTAATGAAAAACTGTTTTTT

d_gene: TRBD1
abundance: many
v_gene: TRBV2
j_gene: TRBJ1-2
CDR3aa: CASSEVGQFYGYTF
CDR3nt: TGTGCCAGCAGTGAAGTGGGACAGTTTTACGGCTACACCTTC

d_gene: -
abundance: many
v_gene: TRBV20-1
j_gene: TRBJ1-5
CDR3aa: CSARQGNRNQPQHF
CDR3nt: TGCAGTGCTAGACAGGGGAATCGGAATCAGCCCCAGCATTTT

d_gene: TRBD1
abundance: few
v_gene: TRBV30
j_gene: TRBJ1-4
CDR3aa: CALPDRATNEKLFF
CDR3nt: TGTGCCCTCCCGGACAGGGCAACTAATGAAAAACTGTTTTTT

d_gene: TRBD2
abundance: many
v_gene: TRBV29-1
j_gene: TRBJ2-3
CDR3aa: CSVGTSGGSTDTQYF
CDR3nt: TGCAGCGTTGGGACTAGCGGGGGTAGCACAGATACGCAGTATTTT

d_gene: -
abundance: -
v_gene: TRBV6-1
j_gene: TRBJ1-5
CDR3aa: CASRTEASSNQPQHF
CDR3nt: TGTGCCAGCCGTACCGAGGCCTCGAGCAATCAGCCCCAGCATTTT

d_gene: TRBD2
abundance: -
v_gene: TRBV24-1
j_gene: TRBJ2-1
CDR3aa: CAASSRGFREGRDEQFF
CDR3nt: TGTGCCGCCAGCAGCCGGGGATTTCGGGAGGGCAGAGATGAGCAGTTCTTC

d_gene: TRBD1
abundance: many
v_gene: TRBV18
j_gene: TRBJ2-5
CDR3aa: CASSPRDRVEGETQYF
CDR3nt: TGTGCCAGCTCACCGCGAGACAGGGTGGAAGGAGAGACCCAGTACTTC

d_gene: TRBD2
abundance: few
v_gene: TRBV18
j_gene: TRBJ2-1
CDR3aa: CASSPTSGGATEQFF
CDR3nt: TGTGCCAGCTCACCGACTAGCGGGGGGGCCACGGAGCAGTTCTTC

d_gene: TRBD1
abundance: -
v_gene: TRBV9
j_gene: TRBJ2-7
CDR3aa: CASSFRDSPSYEQYF
CDR3nt: TGTGCCAGCAGCTTCCGGGACAGTCCCTCCTACGAGCAGTACTTC

d_gene: -
abundance: many
v_gene: TRBV11-2
j_gene: TRBJ1-4
CDR3aa: CASSPGTFATNEKLFF
CDR3nt: TGTGCCAGCAGCCCAGGGACGTTTGCAACTAATGAAAAACTGTTTTTT

d_gene: TRBD1
abundance: many
v_gene: TRBV12-5
j_gene: TRBJ1-3
CDR3aa: CASGFLRQGYSGNTIYF
CDR3nt: TGTGCTAGTGGTTTTCTGAGACAGGGTTACTCTGGAAACACCATATATTTT

d_gene: TRBD1
abundance: -
v_gene: TRBV15
j_gene: TRBJ2-7
CDR3aa: CATSRAGDRGYEQYF
CDR3nt: TGTGCCACCAGCAGAGCGGGAGACAGGGGCTACGAGCAGTACTTC

d_gene: TRBD1
abundance: -
v_gene: TRBV7-2
j_gene: TRBJ2-3
CDR3aa: CASSEKNRGTDTQYF
CDR3nt: TGTGCCAGCAGTGAAAAGAACAGGGGTACAGATACGCAGTATTTT

d_gene: -
abundance: many
v_gene: TRBV24-1
j_gene: TRBJ2-2
CDR3aa: CATSDPPTGELFF
CDR3nt: TGTGCCACCAGTGACCCCCCTACCGGGGAGCTGTTTTTT

d_gene: -
abundance: many
v_gene: TRBV5-1
j_gene: TRBJ2-1
CDR3aa: CASSLGGPSYNEQFF
CDR3nt: TGCGCCAGCAGCTTGGGCGGGCCCTCCTACAATGAGCAGTTCTTC

d_gene: TRBD2
abundance: few
v_gene: TRBV20-1
j_gene: TRBJ2-1
CDR3aa: CSAREPSGFSYNEQFF
CDR3nt: TGCAGTGCTAGAGAGCCTAGCGGATTTTCCTACAATGAGCAGTTCTTC

d_gene: TRBD1
abundance: -
v_gene: TRBV7-2
j_gene: TRBJ1-5
CDR3aa: CASSPDRGIQPQHF
CDR3nt: TGTGCCAGCAGCCCGGACAGGGGAATTCAGCCCCAGCATTTT

d_gene: TRBD1
abundance: -
v_gene: TRBV19
j_gene: TRBJ1-2
CDR3aa: CASNQDRGITDLKGYTF
CDR3nt: TGTGCCAGTAATCAGGACAGGGGGATCACGGACCTCAAGGGCTACACCTTC

d_gene: TRBD1
abundance: many
v_gene: TRBV7-8
j_gene: TRBJ2-2
CDR3aa: CASSLVAGQVNTGELFF
CDR3nt: TGTGCCAGCAGCTTAGTAGCAGGACAGGTTAACACCGGGGAGCTGTTTTTT

d_gene: TRBD2
abundance: many
v_gene: TRBV24-1
j_gene: TRBJ2-5
CDR3aa: CATSDTSGRRETQYF
CDR3nt: TGTGCCACCAGTGATACTAGCGGCCGTCGAGAGACCCAGTACTTC

d_gene: -
abundance: many
v_gene: TRBV3-1
j_gene: TRBJ2-5
CDR3aa: CASSPARETQYF
CDR3nt: TGTGCCAGCAGTCCAGCAAGGGAGACCCAGTACTTC

d_gene: -
abundance: -
v_gene: TRBV7-3
j_gene: TRBJ2-1
CDR3aa: CASSQVGIEQFF
CDR3nt: TGTGCCAGCAGCCAAGTAGGGATTGAGCAGTTCTTC

d_gene: -
abundance: many
v_gene: TRBV15
j_gene: TRBJ2-7
CDR3aa: CATSIGRVIPYEQYF
CDR3nt: TGTGCCACCAGCATCGGCAGGGTGATTCCCTACGAGCAGTACTTC

d_gene: TRBD2
abundance: many
v_gene: TRBV2
j_gene: TRBJ2-1
CDR3aa: CASVSQGLAGVNEQFF
CDR3nt: TGTGCCAGCGTCTCACAGGGACTAGCGGGAGTTAATGAGCAGTTCTTC

d_gene: -
abundance: many
v_gene: TRBV11-2
j_gene: TRBJ1-3
CDR3aa: CASLHGGPGNTIYF
CDR3nt: TGTGCCAGCCTTCACGGGGGGCCTGGAAACACCATATATTTT

d_gene: -
abundance: many
v_gene: TRBV5-1
j_gene: TRBJ2-3
CDR3aa: CASTDGTDTQYF
CDR3nt: TGCGCCAGCACGGACGGCACAGATACGCAGTATTTT

d_gene: TRBD1
abundance: many
v_gene: TRBV6-6
j_gene: TRBJ2-7
CDR3aa: CASKPGQGNVEQYF
CDR3nt: TGTGCCAGCAAGCCGGGACAGGGGAACGTCGAGCAGTACTTC

d_gene: -
abundance: -
v_gene: TRBV25-1
j_gene: TRBJ2-3
CDR3aa: CAITPPGQFSQVTQYF
CDR3nt: TGTGCTATCACCCCTCCCGGACAGTTCTCTCAGGTTACGCAGTATTTT

d_gene: -
abundance: -
v_gene: TRBV5-1
j_gene: TRBJ2-5
CDR3aa: CASGTLQETQYF
CDR3nt: TGCGCCAGCGGGACACTCCAAGAGACCCAGTACTTC

d_gene: -
abundance: many
v_gene: TRBV18
j_gene: TRBJ2-1
CDR3aa: CASSPRQTANNEQFF
CDR3nt: TGTGCCAGCTCACCACGGCAGACAGCAAACAATGAGCAGTTCTTC

d_gene: -
abundance: -
v_gene: TRBV2
j_gene: TRBJ1-4
CDR3aa: CASSDRGLRLFF
CDR3nt: TGTGCCAGCAGTGATAGGGGGTTACGACTGTTTTTT

d_gene: TRBD1
abundance: many
v_gene: TRBV7-9
j_gene: TRBJ1-6
CDR3aa: CASSSGTVGNSPLHF
CDR3nt: TGTGCCAGCAGCTCTGGGACAGTTGGAAATTCACCCCTCCACTTT

d_gene: -
abundance: -
v_gene: TRBV20-1
j_gene: TRBJ1-1
CDR3aa: CSAKLGPMNNEAFF
CDR3nt: TGCAGTGCTAAGTTGGGACCCATGAACAATGAAGCTTTCTTT

d_gene: -
abundance: few
v_gene: TRBV6-5
j_gene: TRBJ2-1
CDR3aa: CASRQLRLGYNEQFF
CDR3nt: TGTGCCAGCAGGCAATTACGACTTGGGTATAATGAGCAGTTCTTC

d_gene: -
abundance: many
v_gene: TRBV20-1
j_gene: TRBJ1-3
CDR3aa: CSARTGHFSGNTIYF
CDR3nt: TGCAGTGCTCGAACGGGACATTTCTCTGGAAACACCATATATTTT

d_gene: -
abundance: many
v_gene: TRBV7-3
j_gene: TRBJ2-1
CDR3aa: CASSFFRGSYNEQFF
CDR3nt: TGTGCCAGCAGCTTTTTTCGGGGGTCCTACAATGAGCAGTTCTTC

d_gene: -
abundance: many
v_gene: TRBV6-1
j_gene: TRBJ1-2
CDR3aa: CASSEHYGYTF
CDR3nt: TGTGCCAGCAGTGAACACTATGGCTACACCTTC